Given below is one TCR beta chain in context. Its matching antigen is unknown. The CDR3 length is 15 residues. Per germline, CDR1 SGHRS and CDR2 YFSETQ. These data come from a study of blood T cells in healthy people across ages. Study-level results: As naive T cell percentage varied, TCR beta diversity correlated strongly with it.

A second PCR of 7 to 11 cycles used a sample-barcoded 5' primer and a J-beta primer mix. TCRdb ran MiXCR on the 5' RACE reads and lists one entry per CDR3 protein. This sample has 550,000 to 800,000 distinct CDR3 sequences, with roughly 32% found just once. V gene TRBV5-1 combines with J gene TRBJ2-5; 9 nucleotides agree with TRBD1. The DNA end lines up better with TRBJ2-7; the J call may be wrong. This TCR was recovered from an elderly woman in good health. Sequenced material: blood. Here the CDR3 reads CASRLWGQGTYEQYF. The CDR3 nucleotides read TGCGCCAGCAGACTTTGGGGACAGGGTACCTACGAGCAGTACTTC.